Shown below are 13 T cell receptor beta chains from a single sample sequenced in a study of CD4 and CD8 cells across lung adenocarcinoma regions. TCRdb re-derived calls from the PCR reads in MiXCR, one entry per CDR3 protein. The data contain about 20,000 distinct CDR3 sequences, around half of them seen just once; the ten biggest clones take up about a quarter. Sequencing was carried out using CD8+ T cells from the center of a lung tumor. These receptors came from a female donor with lung adenocarcinoma. The CD4 and CD8 labels of this study may be unreliable.

V usage is TRBV9 and J usage is TRBJ2-1; 12 bases align to TRBD2. Per the germline V gene, CDR1 is SGDLS and CDR2 is YYNGEE. The CDR3 is made up of 19 amino acids. V trimming: 4 bases; J trimming: 9 bases; junction bases outside the gene matches: 20. The CDR3 DNA is TGTGCCAGCAGCCCCCGAGGACTAGCGGGAACGCGTGATGGGATTGAGCAGTTCTTC. Amino acid sequence: CASSPRGLAGTRDGIEQFF. Full variable domain (remainder filled in from reference TRBV9 and TRBJ2-1): DSGVTQTPKHLITATGQRVTLRCSPRSGDLSVYWYQQSLDQGLQFLIQYYNGEERAKGNILERFSAQQFPDLHSELNLSSLELGDSALYFCASSPRGLAGTRDGIEQFFGPGTRLTVL.

On this clonotype itself: At one boundary the junction diverges from the germline segment, which might be a read error. The chain joins TRBV27 to TRBJ2-3, with D possibly matching TRBD1 (7 bases). This CDR3 region has 15 residues. CDR1 and CDR2 from the germline V gene are MNHEY and SMNVEV (reference sequence). The CDR3 region is CASIQGGSDADTQYF. In DNA, the CDR3 is TGTGCCAGCATTCAGGGGGGCAGTGACGCAGATACCCAGTACTTT.

This clonotype was counted ten times or more. The rearrangement links TRBV7-2 to TRBJ2-1; D unresolved. The ends were cut back, 5 bases at V and 1 base at J, with 21 bases in the middle. The germline V gene has CDR1 SGHTA and CDR2 FQGNSA. There are 18 residues in the CDR3. In DNA, the CDR3 is TGTGCCAGCAGCAATCCCTTCTCCCGGGCAGAATCCTACAATGAGCAGTTCTTC. It encodes CASSNPFSRAESYNEQFF.

The V and J genes are TRBV12-3 or TRBV12-4 and TRBJ2-5; 11 bases map to TRBD1. After removal of 5 bases from V and 8 bases from J, the junction contained 19 bases not matched to a gene. This CDR3 region has 18 residues. CDR3 region: CASSAPGTGGRDTDTQYF. The CDR3 nucleotides read TGTGCCAGCAGTGCCCCCGGGACAGGGGGTCGTGACACAGATACCCAGTACTTC.

The V gene is TRBV10-3, the J gene TRBJ2-5, with TRBD2 identical over 8 bases. CDR1 and CDR2 (germline): ENHRY, SYGVKD. The CDR3 covers 15 residues. CDR3 in amino acids: CGAGGGGGDQETQYF. The DNA of the CDR3 is TGTGGCGCGGGGGGTGGGGGCGGTGACCAAGAGACCCAGTACTTC.

This clonotype is classed as medium-sized. The chain employs TRBV7-2 and TRBJ2-1, with 7 nucleotides matching TRBD2. The J call is uncertain, as TRBJ2-5 better fits the DNA end. The CDR3 spans 15 residues. Germline values: CDR1 SGHTA, CDR2 FQGNSA. The CDR3 loop is CASSYIAGLMETQYF. In DNA, the CDR3 is TGTGCCAGCAGCTACATAGCGGGCCTGATGGAGACCCAGTACTTC.

J is TRBJ2-1 and V is TRBV27, with 10 positions matching TRBD2. The J call may be wrong; the DNA end is better matched by TRBJ2-7. The germline gives CDR1 MNHEY, CDR2 SMNVEV (reference sequence). The CDR3 is 15 amino acids. The CDR3 here is CASSLQREGFNEQYF. In DNA, the CDR3 is TGTGCCAGCAGTTTACAGCGGGAGGGCTTCAACGAGCAGTACTTC.

The CDR3 spells CASGGRGLETQYF. CDR3 sequence (DNA): TGCGCCAGCGGCGGACGGGGGCTAGAGACGCAGTATTTT. The rearrangement uses TRBV10-2 and TRBJ2-3; the D call may be TRBD1 or TRBD2 (6 bases each). Germline assignment: CDR1 WSHSY and CDR2 SAAADI. Trimming left V 8 bases short and J 9 bases short, with 18 bases between. CDR3 length: 13 residues.

Of note for this clonotype: Mismatch with germline at one junction end may stem from a read error. The chain is built from TRBV6-1 and TRBJ2-4; D gene uncertain. The V gene's germline CDR1 is MNHNS and CDR2 SASEGT. The CDR3 has 15 residues. The CDR3 reads CARSGSGGTKDTQYF. The CDR3 nucleotides read TGTGCCAGGAGTGGTAGTGGCGGAACCAAAGACACCCAGTACTTC.

V is TRBV10-3 and J is TRBJ2-4, with D perhaps TRBD1 or TRBD2 (5 bases each). Between the trimmed V and J ends, which lost 11 bases and 13 bases, there was a span of 27 bases. In germline, CDR1 is ENHRY, CDR2 SYGVKD. The CDR3 runs to 14 residues. Written as DNA, the CDR3 is TGTGCCGGGCTCGGGGCCCGTGACCAAGACACCCAGTACTTC. Its translation: CAGLGARDQDTQYF.

This clonotype was counted at least ten times. The J gene is TRBJ2-2, the V gene TRBV6-1; 10 nucleotides align to TRBD1. CDR3 length equals 13 residues. The V gene end was trimmed by 9 bases and the J gene end by 5 bases; junction bases not matched to a gene: 3. Germline V gene data show CDR1 as MNHNS and CDR2 as SASEGT. CDR3 protein: CASRDRGTGELFF. The CDR3 nucleotides are TGTGCCAGTAGGGACAGGGGTACCGGGGAGCTGTTTTTT.

Note on this clonotype: A junction end diverges from the germline sequence, so it may reflect a read error. This chain uses TRBV10-3 with TRBJ2-3, with D perhaps TRBD2 (5 bases). The CDR3 sequence is 15 residues long. Germline V gene lookup returns CDR1 ENHRY and CDR2 SYGVKD. The CDR3 protein is CALSGLAGSTEAQYF. The CDR3 coding sequence is TGTGCCCTCAGCGGCCTGGCTGGGAGCACAGAGGCGCAGTATTTT.

Remarks on this clonotype: One end of the junction is discordant with germline, which a read error may explain. This sequence joins TRBV10-2 and TRBJ2-3; 10 bases are shared with TRBD2. The CDR3 is 14 amino acids. CDR1 is WSHSY and CDR2 is SAAADI in the germline V gene. The DNA of the CDR3 is TGCGCCAGCAGCGAAAGCGGGGGGGAGAATACGCAGTATTTC. Amino acids: CASSESGGENTQYF.